This T cell receptor (beta chain) was identified in a study of shared clonotypes between healthy human individuals. Negatively enriched CD4+ T cells were divided by CD45RA into naive and memory. Profiling relied on immunoSEQ multiplex PCR, and the TCRdb table lists in-frame clones only, not all of them. The profile shows millions of clones, approximately 95% of them singletons. Germline-derived CDR1 and CDR2 are SQVTM and ANQGSEA. Trimming left V 6 bases short and J 1 base short, with 15 bases between. The CDR3 has 15 residues. This sequence originates from a man younger than 35 in good health. Some clones in this sample may be carry-over from other donors' samples. Sequenced: naive CD4+ T cells from PBMCs. Subset specified: CD45RA+ positively selected. V is TRBV29-1 and J is TRBJ2-2; TRBD1 or TRBD2 may be the D gene (5 bases each). CDR3 region: CSVKEGRLNTGELFF. CDR3 in DNA: TGCAGCGTCAAAGAGGGGCGGTTGAACACCGGGGAGCTGTTTTTT.